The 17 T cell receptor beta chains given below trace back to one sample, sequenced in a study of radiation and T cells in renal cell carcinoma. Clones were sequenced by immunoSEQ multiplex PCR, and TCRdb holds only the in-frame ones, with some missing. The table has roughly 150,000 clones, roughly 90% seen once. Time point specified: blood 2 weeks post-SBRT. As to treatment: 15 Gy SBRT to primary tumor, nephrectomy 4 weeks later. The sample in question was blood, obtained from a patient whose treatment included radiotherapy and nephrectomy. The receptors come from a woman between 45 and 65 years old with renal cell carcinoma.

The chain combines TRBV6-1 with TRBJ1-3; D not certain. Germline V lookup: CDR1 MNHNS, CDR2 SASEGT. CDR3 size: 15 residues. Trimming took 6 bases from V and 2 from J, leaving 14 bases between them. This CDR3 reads CASSNRWVAGNTIYF. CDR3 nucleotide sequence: TGTGCCAGCAGCAATCGCTGGGTAGCTGGAAACACCATATATTTT.

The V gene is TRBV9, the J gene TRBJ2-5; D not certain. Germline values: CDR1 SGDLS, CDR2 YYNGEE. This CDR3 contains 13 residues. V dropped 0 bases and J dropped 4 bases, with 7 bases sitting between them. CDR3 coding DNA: TGTGCCAGCAGCGTAGCTTATAGAGAGACCCAGTACTTC. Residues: CASSVAYRETQYF.

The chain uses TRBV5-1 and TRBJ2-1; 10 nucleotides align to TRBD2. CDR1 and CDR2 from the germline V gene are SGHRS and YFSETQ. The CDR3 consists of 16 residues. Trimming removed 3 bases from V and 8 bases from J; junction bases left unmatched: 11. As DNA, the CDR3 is TGCGCCAGCAGCTCCTATGAGCGGGGGGGCCGCGATGAGCAGTTCTTC. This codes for CASSSYERGGRDEQFF.

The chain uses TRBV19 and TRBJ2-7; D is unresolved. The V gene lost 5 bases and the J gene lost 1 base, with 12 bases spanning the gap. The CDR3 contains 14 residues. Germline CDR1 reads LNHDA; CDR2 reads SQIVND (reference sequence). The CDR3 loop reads CASSRQRESYEQYF. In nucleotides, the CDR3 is TGTGCCAGTAGTCGCCAGCGAGAGTCCTACGAGCAGTACTTC.

CDR3 bases: TGTGCCAGCAGCTTAGTCTGGGCCGGGACAGTCGGAAACACCATATATTTT. Translation: CASSLVWAGTVGNTIYF. The chain has TRBV7-9 and TRBJ1-3; 7 positions match TRBD1. Losses at the gene ends were 1 base for V and 4 bases for J; bases not matched to a gene: 10. Germline V lookup: CDR1 SEHNR, CDR2 FQNEAQ (reference sequence). The length of the CDR3 is 17 residues.

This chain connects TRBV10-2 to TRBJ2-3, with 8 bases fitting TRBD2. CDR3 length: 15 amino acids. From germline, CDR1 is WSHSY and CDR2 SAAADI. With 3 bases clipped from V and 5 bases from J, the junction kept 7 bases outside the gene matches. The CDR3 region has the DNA TGCGCCAGCAGTGAAGGCGGCGGGGGGAAAGATACGCAGTATTTT. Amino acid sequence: CASSEGGGGKDTQYF.

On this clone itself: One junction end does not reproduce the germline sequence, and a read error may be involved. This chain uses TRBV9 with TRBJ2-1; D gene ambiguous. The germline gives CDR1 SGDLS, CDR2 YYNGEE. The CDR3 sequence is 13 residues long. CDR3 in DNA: TGTGCCAACAGCGAGCCCCCCCACTTAGAGCAGTTCTTC. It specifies CANSEPPHLEQFF.

For the CDR3, the DNA is TGTGCCAGCAGCCCAGGGGTGAGCCCGCTCGATGAGCAGTTCTTC. As protein: CASSPGVSPLDEQFF. V and J are TRBV7-3 and TRBJ2-1; a possible D gene is TRBD1 (6 bases). Germline V gene lookup returns CDR1 SGHTA and CDR2 FQGTGA. Trimming took 5 bases from V and 8 from J, leaving 19 bases between them. The CDR3 spans 15 residues.

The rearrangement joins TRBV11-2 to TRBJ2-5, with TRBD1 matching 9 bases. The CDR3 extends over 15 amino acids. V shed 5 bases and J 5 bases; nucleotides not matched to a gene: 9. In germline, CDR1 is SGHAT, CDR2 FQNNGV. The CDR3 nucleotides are TGTGCCAGCAGCCCCCGACAGGGGGTACGGGAGACCCAGTACTTC. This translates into CASSPRQGVRETQYF. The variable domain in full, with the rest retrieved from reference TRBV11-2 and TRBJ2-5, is EAGVAQSPRYKIIEKRQSVAFWCNPISGHATLYWYQQILGQGPKLLIQFQNNGVVDDSQLPKDRFSAERLKGVDSTLKIQPAKLEDSAVYLCASSPRQGVRETQYFGPGTRLLVL.

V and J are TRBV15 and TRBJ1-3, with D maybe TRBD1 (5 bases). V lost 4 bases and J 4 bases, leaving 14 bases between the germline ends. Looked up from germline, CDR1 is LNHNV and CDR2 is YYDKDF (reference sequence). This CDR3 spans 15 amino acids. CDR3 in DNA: TGTGCCACCAGCACTGATCGGGGGTTCGGAAACACCATATATTTT. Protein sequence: CATSTDRGFGNTIYF.

The DNA of the CDR3 is TGTGCCAGCAGCTTCCGGTGGGGCAGGGAGCAGCAAGAGACCCAGTACTTC. Translated: CASSFRWGREQQETQYF. The V call is TRBV7-9, the J call TRBJ2-5; either TRBD1 or TRBD2 may fit D (5 bases each). Germline CDR1 and CDR2: SEHNR and FQNEAQ (reference sequence). Trimming removed 3 bases at V and 2 bases at J, with 19 bases between. There are 17 residues in the CDR3.

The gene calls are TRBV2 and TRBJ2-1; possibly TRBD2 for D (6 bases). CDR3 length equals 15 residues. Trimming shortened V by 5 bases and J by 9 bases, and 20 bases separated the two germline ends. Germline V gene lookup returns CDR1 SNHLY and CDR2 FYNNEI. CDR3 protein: CASSLTGGVNREQFF. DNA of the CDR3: TGTGCCAGCAGTCTGACGGGCGGGGTCAACCGTGAGCAGTTCTTC.

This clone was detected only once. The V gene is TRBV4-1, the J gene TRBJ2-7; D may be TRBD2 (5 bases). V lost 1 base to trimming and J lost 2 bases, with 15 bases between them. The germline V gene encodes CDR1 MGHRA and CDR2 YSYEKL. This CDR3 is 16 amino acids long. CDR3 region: CASSQVVAGVTYEQYF. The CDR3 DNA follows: TGCGCCAGCAGCCAAGTGGTTGCGGGTGTGACCTACGAGCAGTACTTC.

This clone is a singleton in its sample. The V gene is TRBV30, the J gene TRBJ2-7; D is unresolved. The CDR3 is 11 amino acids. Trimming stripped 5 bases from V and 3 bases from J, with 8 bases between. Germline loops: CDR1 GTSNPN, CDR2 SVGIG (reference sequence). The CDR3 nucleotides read TGTGCCTGGGGCTCTAGCTACGAGCAGTACTTC. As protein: CAWGSSYEQYF.

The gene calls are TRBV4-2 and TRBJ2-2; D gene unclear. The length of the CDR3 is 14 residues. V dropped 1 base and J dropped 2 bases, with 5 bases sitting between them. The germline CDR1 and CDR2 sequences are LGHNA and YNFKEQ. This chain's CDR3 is CASSQGRNTGELFF. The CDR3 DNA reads TGTGCCAGCAGCCAAGGACGAAACACCGGGGAGCTGTTTTTT.

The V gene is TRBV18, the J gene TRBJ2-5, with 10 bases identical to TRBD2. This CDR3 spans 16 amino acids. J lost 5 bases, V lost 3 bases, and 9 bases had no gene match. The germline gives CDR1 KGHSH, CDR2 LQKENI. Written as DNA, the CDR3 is TGTGCCAGCTCACCTCTCGGGACTAGCGAACGGGAGACCCAGTACTTC. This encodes CASSPLGTSERETQYF.

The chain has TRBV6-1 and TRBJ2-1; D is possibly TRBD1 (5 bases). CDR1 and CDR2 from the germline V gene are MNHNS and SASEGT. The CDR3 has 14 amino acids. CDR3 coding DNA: TGTGCTGTCAAAGTGACAGTTGGAGTCAATGAGCAGTTCTTC. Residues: CAVKVTVGVNEQFF.